This T cell receptor beta chain was identified in a study of tumor-infiltrating lymphocytes in localized non-small cell lung cancer. Study details: Resected tumor was paired with non-adjacent uninvolved lung from the same patient.

Germline values: CDR1 GTSNPN, CDR2 SVGIG (reference sequence). V lost 3 bases, J lost 2 bases, and 17 bases lay in between. This CDR3 is 15 amino acids long. With regard to this clone: Its target is unknown.

Regarding the study as a whole: Technical variation could not be separated from intratumor heterogeneity here.

Only in-frame clones appear in the TCRdb table, and some are missing; sequencing was by immunoSEQ multiplex PCR. The table includes around 13,000 clones, 68% detected once. The chain uses TRBV30 and TRBJ2-7; the D call may be TRBD1 or TRBD2 (6 bases each). The source material was uninvolved lung tissue not adjacent to the tumor. The receptor was isolated from a human donor with non-small cell lung cancer. The CDR3 sequence: CAWRATGGTAYEQYF. DNA of the CDR3: TGTGCCTGGAGGGCGACAGGCGGGACTGCCTACGAGCAGTACTTC.